The 2 T cell receptor beta chains presented below share a single source sample, sequenced in a study of shared clonotypes between healthy human individuals. Repertoires were generated with immunoSEQ multiplex PCR, while TCRdb's copy carries only in-frame clones and drops some. The table records 2.3 million or so clones, about 92% of them present only once. The sample was naive CD4+ T cells from PBMCs. Subset denoted: CD45RA+ positively selected. The receptors derive from a man between 18 and 35 years old in good health. Some clones in this sample may be carry-over from other donors' samples.

The V and J genes are TRBV6-5 and TRBJ2-2, with 8 bases matching TRBD1. Germline values: CDR1 MNHEY, CDR2 SVGAGI. The V and J ends lost 10 bases and 5 bases, in that order; junction bases with no gene match: 9. This CDR3 is 14 amino acids long. The CDR3 sequence is CATLDRESTGELFF. For the CDR3, the DNA is TGTGCCACCCTGGACAGGGAATCGACCGGGGAGCTGTTTTTT.

The chain combines TRBV5-1 with TRBJ2-7; 9 positions agree with TRBD2. The length of the CDR3 is 17 residues. Germline trimming cut 1 base from V and 0 bases from J; bases unmatched to any gene: 8. Germline values: CDR1 SGHRS, CDR2 YFSETQ. CDR3 amino acids: CASSLKASGALSYEQYF. CDR3 nucleotide sequence: TGCGCCAGCAGCTTGAAGGCTAGCGGGGCTCTCTCCTACGAGCAGTACTTC.